The clone carrying this T cell receptor (beta chain) was seen at least ten times. Antigen specificity is unknown. This record belongs to a study of T cells in Graves' hyperthyroidism and ophthalmopathy. Whole-study results and caveats: Before onset, ophthalmopathy was predicted by the model a median around 6.5 months earlier.

V dropped 5 bases and J dropped 2 bases, with 17 bases sitting between them. Germline CDR1 is PRHDT and CDR2 is FYEKMQ (reference sequence). The CDR3 length is 16 residues. Researchers amplified the TCR beta CDR3 regions from RNA transcripts. HTBI primers were used for first-round RT-PCR of the TCR CDR3. Using its own MiXCR run on the multiplex PCR reads, TCRdb lists one record per CDR3 protein. This sample has over 350,000 distinct CDR3 sequences, with around 15% found just once. The sample consisted of blood. This receptor was obtained from a man aged 45 to 65 with Graves' ophthalmopathy. The chain couples TRBV13 to TRBJ2-3; D assignment may be TRBD1 or TRBD2 (5 bases each). DNA of the CDR3: TGTGCCAGCAGCCTACGGACTTCAGGGCCCACAGATACGCAGTATTTT. Amino acids: CASSLRTSGPTDTQYF.